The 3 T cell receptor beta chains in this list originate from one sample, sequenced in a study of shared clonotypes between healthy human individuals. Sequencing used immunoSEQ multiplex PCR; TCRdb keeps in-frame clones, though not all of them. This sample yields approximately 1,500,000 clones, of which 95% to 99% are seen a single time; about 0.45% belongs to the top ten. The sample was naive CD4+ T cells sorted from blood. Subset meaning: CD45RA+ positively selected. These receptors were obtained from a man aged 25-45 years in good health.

CDR3 in DNA: TGTGCCAGCAATAAACAGGGGAGCAATCAGCCCCAGCATTTT. Translating gives CASNKQGSNQPQHF. The chain employs TRBV27 and TRBJ1-5; 7 nucleotides agree with TRBD1. The germline V gene encodes CDR1 MNHEY and CDR2 SMNVEV (reference sequence). The length of the CDR3 is 14 residues. The junction had 4 bases not matched to a gene; V was cut back by 7 bases and J by 1 base.

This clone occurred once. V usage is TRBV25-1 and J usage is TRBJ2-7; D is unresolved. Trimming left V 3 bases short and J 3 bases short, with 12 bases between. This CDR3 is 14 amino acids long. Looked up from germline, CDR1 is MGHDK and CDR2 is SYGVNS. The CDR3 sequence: CASSESKAGYEQYF. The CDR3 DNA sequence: TGTGCCAGCAGTGAGAGCAAAGCCGGCTACGAGCAGTACTTC.

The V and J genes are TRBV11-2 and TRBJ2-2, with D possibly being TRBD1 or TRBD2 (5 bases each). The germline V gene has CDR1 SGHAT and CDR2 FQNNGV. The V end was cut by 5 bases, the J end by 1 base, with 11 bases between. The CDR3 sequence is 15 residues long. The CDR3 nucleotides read TGTGCCAGCAGCCCGGGACGGGGGAACACCGGGGAGCTGTTTTTT. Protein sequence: CASSPGRGNTGELFF.